This TCR beta chain was profiled in a study of identical twins. General study results and limits: There were fewer insertions in abundant cord blood beta clonotypes, but memory repertoires showed no such pattern. Conclusions relied on cross-sectional statistical analysis, not following the same donors. Invariant MAIT and iNKT cells are populations that could partly confound zero-insertion analyses.

About this clonotype: The antigen is unknown.

TCRdb itself ran the 5' RACE reads through MiXCR, one entry per CDR3 protein. The table includes around 1.7 million distinct CDR3 sequences, 32% detected once. The receptor was derived from a newborn girl in good health. Sequenced material: cord blood.

CDR3 sequence reads: CASSQAGRGTSNQPQHF. In DNA, the CDR3 is TGCGCCAGCAGCCAAGCAGGAAGGGGTACTAGCAATCAGCCCCAGCATTTT. V and J are TRBV4-1 and TRBJ1-5; D possibly corresponds to TRBD1 (5 bases). Germline assignment: CDR1 MGHRA and CDR2 YSYEKL. The CDR3 runs 17 residues. V was cut by 1 base and J by 0 bases, with 13 bases left in between.